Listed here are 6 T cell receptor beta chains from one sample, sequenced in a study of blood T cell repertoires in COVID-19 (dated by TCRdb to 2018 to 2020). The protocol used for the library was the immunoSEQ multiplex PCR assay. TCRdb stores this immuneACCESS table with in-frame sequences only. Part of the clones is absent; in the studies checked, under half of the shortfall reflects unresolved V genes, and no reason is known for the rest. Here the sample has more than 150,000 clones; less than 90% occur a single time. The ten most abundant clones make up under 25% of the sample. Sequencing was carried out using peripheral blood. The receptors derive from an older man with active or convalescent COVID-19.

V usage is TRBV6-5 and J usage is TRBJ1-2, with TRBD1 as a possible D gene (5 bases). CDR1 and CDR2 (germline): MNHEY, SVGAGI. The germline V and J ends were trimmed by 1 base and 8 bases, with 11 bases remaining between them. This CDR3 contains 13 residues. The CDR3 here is CASSYFRDKGYTF. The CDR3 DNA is TGTGCCAGCAGTTACTTCAGGGATAAGGGCTACACCTTC.

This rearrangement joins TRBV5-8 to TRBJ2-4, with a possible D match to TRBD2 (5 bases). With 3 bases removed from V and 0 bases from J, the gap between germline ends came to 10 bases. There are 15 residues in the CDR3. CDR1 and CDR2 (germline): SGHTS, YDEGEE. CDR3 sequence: CASSSSSVAKNIQYF. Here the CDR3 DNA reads TGTGCCAGCAGCTCTAGCTCAGTAGCCAAAAACATTCAGTACTTC.

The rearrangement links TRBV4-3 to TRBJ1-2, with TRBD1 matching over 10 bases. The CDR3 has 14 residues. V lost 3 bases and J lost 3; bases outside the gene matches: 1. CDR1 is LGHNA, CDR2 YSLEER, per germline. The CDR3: CASSHGQGDYGYTF. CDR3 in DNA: TGCGCCAGCAGCCATGGACAGGGGGACTATGGCTACACCTTC.

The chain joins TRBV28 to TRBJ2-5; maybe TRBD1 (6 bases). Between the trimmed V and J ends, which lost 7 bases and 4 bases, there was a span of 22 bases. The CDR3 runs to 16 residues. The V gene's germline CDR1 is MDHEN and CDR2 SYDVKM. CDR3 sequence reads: CASNPSSGVKGETQYF. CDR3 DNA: TGTGCCAGCAACCCTTCGTCAGGGGTTAAGGGAGAGACCCAGTACTTC.

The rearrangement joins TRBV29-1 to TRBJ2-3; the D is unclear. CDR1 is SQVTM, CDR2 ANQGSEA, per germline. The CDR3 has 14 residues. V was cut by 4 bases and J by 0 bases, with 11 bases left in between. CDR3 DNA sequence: TGCAGCGTTGCTGGCGGAGTTAGCACAGATACGCAGTATTTT. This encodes CSVAGGVSTDTQYF.

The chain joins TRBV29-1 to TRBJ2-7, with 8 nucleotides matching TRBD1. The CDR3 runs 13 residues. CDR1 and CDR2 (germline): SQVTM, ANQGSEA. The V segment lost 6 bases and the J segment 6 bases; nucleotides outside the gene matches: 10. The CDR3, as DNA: TGCAGCGTCGAGGGACAGGCGACCGCCGAGCAGTACTTC. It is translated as CSVEGQATAEQYF.